This TCR beta chain was captured in a study of T-cell memory formation after mild COVID-19. In the study overall: In these data, TCR clusters were largely donor specific.

TCRdb re-analysed the 5' RACE reads in MiXCR, keeping a single row per CDR3 protein. The sample consists of some 150,000 distinct CDR3 sequences, about a fifth of them appearing once. General observations from the study: Nothing confirmed that second-wave clones peaking on day 37 were specific for SARS-CoV-2.

This clonotype was recorded a few times. As yet, its antigen is unknown. The length of the CDR3 is 16 residues. The V gene's germline CDR1 is MNHNS and CDR2 SASEGT. Unmatched junction bases numbered 4, after V lost 6 bases and J lost 0 bases. The sequence was obtained from an adult woman who had mild COVID-19 (a few samples of this study predate the infection). Cell type and time point are not known. Sequences were obtained from PBMCs or a T cell subset sorted from them (not recorded which). This chain links TRBV6-1 with TRBJ2-2; TRBD1 agrees at 10 bases. CDR3 region: CASRSGTGANTGELFF. CDR3 bases: TGTGCCAGCAGGTCCGGGACAGGGGCGAACACCGGGGAGCTGTTTTTT.